The rows below give T cell receptor beta chains drawn from one sample of a study of early T cells in non-severe SARS-CoV-2 infection. Using its own MiXCR run on the 5' RACE reads, TCRdb lists one record per CDR3 protein. The table lists 25,000 to 35,000 distinct CDR3 sequences, less than 7.5% of them singletons. Sequencing was done on a sample of whole blood. The source of these receptors is an adult who was a healthcare worker with PCR-confirmed SARS-CoV-2 infection or an uninfected control (not recorded which). The CDR3 runs from the conserved cysteine through the conserved F or W. D genes are given only for firm matches. Some rows have no size entry. The others give once, few or many, or a class for an expanded clone.

TRBJ2-7,TRBV27,many,TRBD1,CATRTGPYEQYF,TGTGCCACTAGGACAGGCCCCTACGAGCAGTACTTC
TRBJ2-7,TRBV5-5,many,.,CASSSKNNTREQYF,TGTGCCAGCAGCTCCAAAAATAACACTAGGGAGCAGTACTTC
TRBJ2-7,TRBV28,few,.,CASSPWPVSEQYF,TGTGCCAGCAGTCCCTGGCCCGTTAGCGAGCAGTACTTC
TRBJ1-6,TRBV29-1,few,.,CSVSTDDNSPLHF,TGCAGCGTCTCCACAGATGATAATTCACCCCTCCACTTT
TRBJ2-5,TRBV29-1,few,.,CSNRVIETQYF,TGCAGCAACAGGGTAATAGAGACCCAGTACTTC
TRBJ2-7,TRBV4-3,few,TRBD2,CASSQGVTSGDEQYF,TGCGCCAGCAGCCAAGGGGTGACTAGCGGGGACGAGCAGTACTTC
TRBJ2-1,TRBV5-4,many,TRBD2,CASSLERGKGEQFF,TGTGCCAGCAGCTTAGAGCGGGGTAAGGGTGAGCAGTTCTTC
TRBJ1-1,TRBV28,many,.,CASSSRDRGTEAFF,TGTGCCAGCAGTTCCCGGGACCGTGGCACTGAAGCTTTCTTT
TRBJ1-2,TRBV29-1,few,.,CSVPPGPYHGYTF,TGCAGCGTGCCACCTGGGCCCTACCATGGCTACACCTTC
TRBJ2-3,TRBV28,many,.,CASSLTQDRQYF,TGTGCCAGCAGTTTGACCCAGGATCGGCAGTATTTT
TRBJ2-5,TRBV24-1,many,TRBD2,CATSDPTSEKETQYF,TGTGCCACCAGTGACCCGACTAGCGAGAAAGAGACCCAGTACTTC
TRBJ2-7,TRBV28,many,TRBD1,CASRQGYEQYF,TGTGCCAGTAGACAGGGCTACGAGCAGTACTTC
TRBJ1-4,TRBV5-6,many,TRBD1,CASSPTGKREKLFF,TGTGCCAGCAGCCCGACAGGGAAACGGGAAAAACTGTTTTTT
TRBJ2-4,TRBV15,.,.,CATSRGVAKNIQYF,TGTGCCACCAGCAGAGGTGTAGCCAAAAACATTCAGTACTTC
TRBJ1-4,TRBV3-1,few,.,CASSQDTNEKLFF,TGTGCCAGCAGCCAAGATACGAACGAAAAACTGTTTTTT
TRBJ2-1,TRBV12-3/TRBV12-4,many,.,CASGRTGSGGNEQFF,TGTGCCAGCGGAAGGACAGGAAGCGGGGGCAATGAGCAGTTCTTC
TRBJ1-4,TRBV20-1,many,.,CSSRTGGADEKLFF,TGCAGTTCCAGGACGGGGGGCGCAGATGAAAAACTGTTTTTT
TRBJ2-7,TRBV5-1,many,.,CASKGGDASYEQYF,TGCGCCAGCAAAGGAGGGGACGCCTCCTACGAGCAGTACTTC
TRBJ2-1,TRBV7-6,.,TRBD1,CASSPRGQKNEQFF,TGTGCCAGCAGCCCAAGGGGACAGAAGAATGAGCAGTTCTTC
TRBJ2-3,TRBV20-1,many,TRBD2,CSARELAGGLTDTQYF,TGCAGTGCTAGAGAACTAGCGGGGGGGCTCACAGATACGCAGTATTTT
TRBJ1-2,TRBV12-3/TRBV12-4,many,TRBD1,CASSTRQGTGYTF,TGTGCCAGCAGTACCCGACAGGGTACCGGCTACACCTTC
TRBJ2-7,TRBV5-1,few,.,CASSLVAADSYEQYF,TGCGCCAGCAGCTTGGTGGCAGCTGATTCCTACGAGCAGTACTTC
TRBJ2-7,TRBV20-1,many,TRBD1,CSARAGDRGNEQYF,TGCAGTGCTAGAGCCGGGGACAGGGGAAACGAGCAGTACTTC
TRBJ1-3,TRBV7-2,many,.,CASSLIPGITPYSGNTIYF,TGTGCCAGCAGCTTAATCCCGGGGATCACCCCGTACTCTGGAAACACCATATATTTT
TRBJ1-1,TRBV6-5,many,TRBD1,CASSRGQGLLNTEAFF,TGTGCCAGCAGTCGCGGACAGGGATTATTGAACACTGAAGCTTTCTTT
TRBJ2-2,TRBV24-1,many,.,CATSDPDTDRTNGELFF,TGTGCCACCAGTGACCCCGATACGGACAGGACTAACGGGGAGCTGTTTTTT
TRBJ2-7,TRBV3-1,.,TRBD1,CASSRRQGLHEQYF,TGTGCCAGCAGCCGACGACAGGGTCTCCACGAGCAGTACTTC
TRBJ1-1,TRBV7-6,many,.,CASSLNEAEAFF,TGTGCCAGCAGCTTAAATGAGGCGGAAGCTTTCTTT
TRBJ2-7,TRBV3-1,.,.,CASSRRGGPFYEQYF,TGTGCCAGCAGCCGACGCGGCGGACCTTTCTACGAGCAGTACTTC
TRBJ2-1,TRBV12-3/TRBV12-4,few,.,CASSPGHNEQFF,TGTGCCAGCAGTCCGGGTCACAATGAGCAGTTCTTC
TRBJ1-2,TRBV4-2,few,.,CASSQPSQGVGYTF,TGTGCCAGCAGCCAACCGTCGCAGGGTGTTGGCTACACCTTC
TRBJ2-6,TRBV30,many,.,CAAQGSGANVLTF,TGTGCCGCCCAAGGGTCCGGGGCCAACGTCCTGACTTTC
TRBJ2-7,TRBV7-3,many,.,CASSLMSGGLDEQYF,TGTGCCAGCAGCTTAATGAGTGGTGGACTGGATGAGCAGTACTTC
TRBJ2-5,TRBV18,few,.,CASSFGPYRDTQETQYF,TGTGCCAGCTCATTTGGGCCGTACCGGGACACCCAAGAGACCCAGTACTTC
TRBJ2-4,TRBV29-1,many,.,CSGGGAENIQYF,TGCAGCGGTGGGGGGGCGGAAAACATTCAGTACTTC
TRBJ2-1,TRBV7-2,many,.,CASSLVFRSFSYNEQFF,TGTGCCAGCAGCTTAGTGTTCCGCAGTTTCTCCTACAATGAGCAGTTCTTC